This T cell receptor (beta chain) was sequenced in a study of shared clonotypes between healthy human individuals. Sorted-subset replicate PCRs used about 190 ng of genomic DNA. This amount corresponded to about 29,000 T cell genomes. The data were produced by immunoSEQ multiplex PCR, yet TCRdb's version contains in-frame clones alone and is incomplete. The sample contains about 1,800,000 clones, approximately 95% of which appear only once. CD45RO-negative, CCR7-selected cells formed the naive CD8 fraction, which excluded terminally differentiated effector memory CD45RA+ cells. Per the germline V gene, CDR1 is SGDLS and CDR2 is YYNGEE. This CDR3 is built from 17 residues. V lost 4 bases and J 0 bases, leaving 16 bases between the germline ends.

The sample comprised naive CD8+ T cells sorted from blood. This receptor was taken from a man aged 18-30 years in good health. This chain links TRBV9 with TRBJ2-2; D unresolved. The CDR3 DNA reads as TGTGCCAGCAGCCCCTTGGGTAGGGCCTCGAACACCGGGGAGCTGTTTTTT. It codes for CASSPLGRASNTGELFF.